This T cell receptor (beta chain) originates from a study of blood T cell repertoires in COVID-19. The repertoire was sequenced with immunoSEQ multiplex PCR; TCRdb's copy has only in-frame clones and lacks some. The repertoire includes under 350,000 clones, around nine tenths of them detected once, and around 2.5% sits in the top ten. In germline, CDR1 is PRHDT, CDR2 FYEKMQ (reference sequence). There are 16 residues in the CDR3. The germline V and J ends were trimmed by 5 bases and 4 bases, with 18 bases remaining between them. Participants spanned ages roughly 18 to 95 years and resided in fewer than 30 US areas. Categorization into cohorts depended on clinical history that participants reported. Cohort 3 recovery required two negative PCRs, clearance, or symptom resolution.

The V and J genes are TRBV13 and TRBJ2-1; TRBD2 might be the D (6 bases). The sequence was collected from a man aged 55-75 years who had recovered from COVID-19. Sequencing was done on a sample of PBMCs or T cells enriched from blood (not recorded which). The CDR3 nucleotides are TGTGCCAGCAGCCGTGTAGCGGTCGATACTTACAATGAGCAGTTCTTC. Translated, it gives CASSRVAVDTYNEQFF.